The 13 T cell receptor beta chains below were found in one sample sequenced in a study of T cell changes during pregnancy in multiple sclerosis. Some clones are missing from TCRdb's copy, which holds only in-frame ones; the method was immunoSEQ multiplex PCR. The sample has some 42,000 clones, roughly 85% seen once. The source was CD4+ T cells from peripheral blood mononuclear cells, collected after pregnancy. The receptor set was obtained from a female donor with multiple sclerosis, enrolled in a pregnancy study.

CDR3 sequence (DNA): TGTGCCAGCAGTAGAAGCGCAGGAGGCAACGAGCAGTACTTC. Amino acids: CASSRSAGGNEQYF. The chain is built from TRBV27 and TRBJ2-7; D is possibly TRBD2 (5 bases). The germline V gene encodes CDR1 MNHEY and CDR2 SMNVEV (reference sequence). The V gene lost 5 bases and the J gene lost 5 bases, with 16 bases spanning the gap. The CDR3 runs 14 residues.

This rearrangement joins TRBV7-9 to TRBJ1-2, with a tentative D call TRBD1 (6 bases). Trimming pared 1 base from V and 4 bases from J, leaving 10 bases between. Germline CDR1 and CDR2: SEHNR and FQNEAQ (reference sequence). This CDR3 spans 14 amino acids. CDR3 DNA sequence: TGTGCCAGCAGCTTAGGGGCAGGGGCCTATGGCTACACCTTC. This encodes CASSLGAGAYGYTF. Variable domain in full (rest from reference TRBV7-9 and TRBJ1-2): DTGVSQNPRHKITKRGQNVTFRCDPISEHNRLYWYRQTLGQGPEFLTYFQNEAQLEKSRLLSDRFSAERPKGSFSTLEIQRTEQGDSAMYLCASSLGAGAYGYTFGSGTRLTVV.

This chain links TRBV5-5 with TRBJ2-3; D ambiguous. CDR3 size: 14 residues. The germline V gene has CDR1 SGHKS and CDR2 YYEKEE (reference sequence). With 0 bases removed from V and 0 bases from J, the gap between germline ends came to 5 bases. The CDR3 nucleotides read TGTGCCAGCAGCTTGGAGCGCAGCACAGATACGCAGTATTTT. Translation: CASSLERSTDTQYF.

The rearrangement uses TRBV5-1 and TRBJ2-5, with D unclear. The V end lost 6 bases, the J end lost 0 bases, and 15 bases lay between the germline ends. Germline-derived CDR1 and CDR2 are SGHRS and YFSETQ. This CDR3 spans 15 amino acids. The DNA for the CDR3 is TGCGCCAGCACTTATGATGGCGGCTACCAAGAGACCCAGTACTTC. Protein product: CASTYDGGYQETQYF.

This clone has a handful of counts. The rearrangement links TRBV7-3 to TRBJ2-1, with TRBD2 as a possible D gene (5 bases). Germline CDR1 and CDR2: SGHTA and FQGTGA. V lost 1 base and J lost 2, with 12 bases in between. The CDR3 spans 16 residues. The CDR3 DNA reads TGTGCCAGCAGCTTAAAGGCCCCCGGGGCCTACAATGAGCAGTTCTTC. Amino acids: CASSLKAPGAYNEQFF.

V usage is TRBV6-6 and J usage is TRBJ2-6; D may be TRBD1 (5 bases). Trimming left V 4 bases short and J 3 bases short, with 13 bases between. The CDR3 runs 16 residues. Per germline, CDR1 MNHNY and CDR2 SVGAGI (reference sequence). The CDR3: CASSWGRAGGANVLTF. CDR3 sequence (DNA): TGTGCCAGCAGTTGGGGCAGGGCAGGTGGGGCCAACGTCCTGACTTTC.

The V call is TRBV19, the J call TRBJ2-1; 9 bases map to TRBD2. This CDR3 contains 16 residues. V dropped 1 base and J dropped 4; count of bases not matched to a gene: 5. Germline values: CDR1 LNHDA, CDR2 SQIVND (reference sequence). The CDR3 protein is CASSIVQLAGYNEQFF. The CDR3 DNA sequence: TGTGCCAGTAGTATAGTACAACTAGCGGGTTACAATGAGCAGTTCTTC.

The chain carries TRBV10-2 and TRBJ2-7; D is perhaps TRBD2 (6 bases). Germline loops: CDR1 WSHSY, CDR2 SAAADI. The CDR3 contains 15 residues. V lost 0 bases and J 3 bases, leaving 12 bases between the germline ends. CDR3 in DNA: TGCGCCAGCAGTGAGTCGAGCGGAGGGCGCTACGAGCAGTACTTC. Translated, it gives CASSESSGGRYEQYF.

The chain links TRBV10-3 to TRBJ1-1; 8 bases are shared with TRBD1. Germline V lookup: CDR1 ENHRY, CDR2 SYGVKD. V shed 9 bases and J 10 bases; nucleotides not matched to a gene: 19. This CDR3 spans 15 amino acids. CDR3 nucleotide sequence: TGTGCCATAAGGGGGTCCAGTGGACAGGGCGGGGGAGCTTTCTTT. This sequence encodes CAIRGSSGQGGGAFF.

The gene calls are TRBV10-1 and TRBJ1-1; D not resolved. Between the trimmed V and J ends, which lost 7 bases and 7 bases, there was a span of 4 bases. CDR1 is WNHNN, CDR2 SYGVQD, per germline (reference sequence). This CDR3 has 9 residues. CDR3 DNA: TGCGCCAGCAATTATGAAGCTTTCTTT. Translated, it gives CASNYEAFF.

V gene TRBV29-1 combines with J gene TRBJ1-1; 7 nucleotides line up with TRBD1. The CDR3 totals 16 residues. Looked up from germline, CDR1 is SQVTM and CDR2 is ANQGSEA. Losses at the gene ends were 6 bases for V and 0 bases for J; bases not matched to a gene: 13. CDR3 in DNA: TGCAGCGTCTCCCCAGGGGGTCGCACCATGAACACTGAAGCTTTCTTT. This gives the protein CSVSPGGRTMNTEAFF.

This clone was observed a few times. This chain joins TRBV5-1 and TRBJ2-1; 9 nucleotides line up with TRBD2. V shed 2 bases and J 4 bases; nucleotides not matched to a gene: 7. CDR1 and CDR2 (germline): SGHRS, YFSETQ. The CDR3 spans 16 residues. In nucleotides, the CDR3 is TGCGCCAGCAGCTTAAATAGCGGGGGTTCATACAATGAGCAGTTCTTC. Its translation is CASSLNSGGSYNEQFF.

The chain is built from TRBV5-4 and TRBJ1-3, with 9 bases identical to TRBD1. V trimming: 4 bases; J trimming: 3 bases; junction bases outside the gene matches: 5. The CDR3 is 15 amino acids. CDR1 is SGHNT, CDR2 YYREEE, per germline (reference sequence). CDR3 coding DNA: TGTGCCAGCAGCGCCGGGACAGGGTATGGAAACACCATATATTTT. It specifies CASSAGTGYGNTIYF. Full variable domain (missing parts from reference TRBV5-4 and TRBJ1-3): ETGVTQSPTHLIKTRGQQVTLRCSSQSGHNTVSWYQQALGQGPQFIFQYYREEENGRGNFPPRFSGLQFPNYSSELNVNALELDDSALYLCASSAGTGYGNTIYFGEGSWLTVV.